This T cell receptor beta chain was found in a study of T-cell memory formation after mild COVID-19. Background on the study: The two donors had largely donor-specific TCR clusters.

UMIs and sample barcodes were carried by the TCR alpha and TCR beta cDNA libraries that 5'RACE produced using constant-segment primers. TCRdb re-called the 5' RACE reads through MiXCR, storing one row per CDR3 protein. The sample yields roughly 1,600 distinct CDR3 sequences, approximately 62% seen once. Sample share makes this clonotype large. This CDR3 region has 14 residues. Germline assignment: CDR1 SQVTM and CDR2 ANQGSEA. V dropped 0 bases and J dropped 0 bases, with 7 bases sitting between them. The V call is TRBV29-1, the J call TRBJ2-3, with D possibly being TRBD1 (5 bases). The sequence came from an adult who had mild COVID-19 (a few samples of this study predate the infection). Cell type and time point are not known. The sequenced sample was PBMCs or a T cell subset sorted from them (not recorded which). The CDR3 nucleotides read TGCAGCGTTGAAGAAGGGGTTAGCACAGATACGCAGTATTTT. This gives the protein CSVEEGVSTDTQYF.